A selection of T cell receptor beta chains follows, all from one sample in a study of control samples from healthy donors and cancer patients. Only in-frame clones appear in the TCRdb table, and some are missing; sequencing was by immunoSEQ multiplex PCR. Among fewer than 85,000 clones listed, 89% were seen once. The sample was blood. These TCRs come from a man between 45 and 60 years old in good health. Each CDR3 is given with its conserved first and last residue. D genes are given only for firm matches. The size field is filled for only some rows; it gives once, few, many or a size class.

clone_size	v_call	d_call	j_call	cdr3_aa	cdr3_nt
.	TRBV7-9	.	TRBJ2-3	CASSPLKDTQYF	TGTGCCAGCAGCCCGCTCAAAGATACGCAGTATTTT
.	TRBV13	TRBD1	TRBJ1-1	CASSSGQAPLNTEAFF	TGTGCCAGCAGCTCGGGACAGGCCCCCTTGAACACTGAAGCTTTCTTT
.	TRBV7-6	TRBD1	TRBJ2-7	CASSLDQGETYEQYF	TGTGCCAGCAGCTTAGATCAGGGGGAGACCTACGAGCAGTACTTC
.	TRBV9	TRBD2	TRBJ2-1	CASSVVAGGRNEQFF	TGTGCCAGCAGCGTAGTAGCGGGGGGGCGCAATGAGCAGTTCTTC
few	TRBV6-2/TRBV6-3	.	TRBJ2-3	CASSYSGVDTQYF	TGTGCCAGCAGTTACTCGGGGGTAGATACGCAGTATTTT
.	TRBV10-3	.	TRBJ1-2	CAISDSPSLNYGYTF	TGTGCCATCAGTGACAGCCCTAGTCTTAACTATGGCTACACCTTC
.	TRBV10-2	TRBD1	TRBJ1-1	CASRRSGGTAKNTEAFF	TGCGCCAGTAGGAGGTCAGGGGGGACGGCTAAGAACACTGAAGCTTTCTTT
.	TRBV19	.	TRBJ1-1	CASSMREVNTEAFF	TGTGCCAGTAGTATGAGGGAAGTAAACACTGAAGCTTTCTTT
.	TRBV6-5	.	TRBJ2-7	CASTRQAAVEQYF	TGTGCCAGCACGCGGCAGGCGGCAGTCGAGCAGTACTTC
.	TRBV6-2/TRBV6-3	.	TRBJ1-1	CASSYSTENTEAFF	TGTGCCAGCAGTTACTCGACCGAGAACACTGAAGCTTTCTTT
.	TRBV7-8	.	TRBJ1-3	CASGWKAGNTIYF	TGTGCCAGCGGTTGGAAGGCTGGAAACACCATATATTTT
few	TRBV7-9	.	TRBJ1-2	CASSQGEGVGAGYTF	TGTGCCAGCAGCCAAGGAGAGGGGGTAGGAGCTGGCTACACCTTC
.	TRBV19	TRBD1	TRBJ1-1	CASSPLGQGRTEAFF	TGTGCCAGTAGTCCATTGGGACAGGGAAGGACTGAAGCTTTCTTT
few	TRBV3-1/TRBV3-2	.	TRBJ2-3	CASSGELAKTDTQYF	TGTGCCAGCAGCGGGGAGCTAGCGAAGACAGATACGCAGTATTTT
.	TRBV15	.	TRBJ2-7	CATSRESGGVGYYEQYF	TGTGCCACCAGCAGAGAGAGTGGTGGGGTGGGATATTACGAGCAGTACTTC
.	TRBV18	.	TRBJ1-5	CASSLYPDRPGSSPQHF	TGTGCCAGCTCACTTTATCCTGACAGGCCAGGGTCTTCGCCCCAGCATTTT
.	TRBV3-1/TRBV3-2	TRBD2	TRBJ2-1	CARSQGAGGREQFF	TGTGCCCGCAGCCAAGGAGCGGGGGGGCGGGAGCAGTTCTTC
.	TRBV6-6	TRBD1	TRBJ1-5	CAIQETGKSDQPQHF	TGTGCCATCCAAGAGACAGGGAAGAGTGATCAGCCCCAGCATTTT
.	TRBV30	.	TRBJ2-7	CAWSGSFIPQGLFVRTYEQYF	TGTGCCTGGAGTGGCTCTTTTATTCCACAGGGTTTGTTTGTCCGGACCTACGAGCAGTACTTC
.	TRBV6-1	.	TRBJ1-1	CASSEAESRGGAFF	TGTGCCAGCAGTGAAGCGGAATCTAGAGGGGGAGCTTTCTTT
.	TRBV5-8	.	TRBJ2-1	CASSLGESYNEQFF	TGTGCCAGCAGCTTGGGGGAGTCCTACAATGAGCAGTTCTTC
.	TRBV30	.	TRBJ2-7	CAWSVQPGSEQYF	TGTGCCTGGAGTGTACAGCCCGGGTCCGAGCAGTACTTC
few	TRBV10-3	TRBD1	TRBJ2-7	CAISGRDRASYEQYF	TGTGCCATCAGTGGGAGGGACAGGGCCTCCTACGAGCAGTACTTC
.	TRBV7-2	.	TRBJ2-3	CASSLAGPSTDTQYF	TGTGCCAGCAGCTTAGCCGGGCCTAGCACAGATACGCAGTATTTT
.	TRBV30	.	TRBJ1-1	CAWSTGHYTEAFF	TGTGCCTGGAGTACGGGACACTATACTGAAGCTTTCTTT
.	TRBV27	TRBD1	TRBJ1-6	CASSFDRDNSPLHF	TGTGCCAGCAGTTTCGACAGGGATAATTCACCCCTCCACTTT
.	TRBV10-3	TRBD1	TRBJ2-5	CAIGTGQETQYF	TGTGCCATCGGGACAGGCCAAGAGACCCAGTACTTC
.	TRBV6-2/TRBV6-3	.	TRBJ1-3	CASSYSGLPSSGNTIYF	TGTGCCAGCAGCTACTCAGGACTCCCGAGCTCTGGAAACACCATATATTTT
.	TRBV6-5	TRBD1	TRBJ1-1	CASRDRGLVNTEAFF	TGTGCCAGTCGGGACAGGGGGCTAGTGAACACTGAAGCTTTCTTT
once	TRBV4-1	.	TRBJ2-7	CASSHGGDKFPPYEQYF	TGCGCCAGCAGCCACGGAGGGGACAAGTTCCCACCCTACGAGCAGTACTTC
.	TRBV12-5	.	TRBJ2-5	CASGLVVRAGEETQYF	TGTGCTAGTGGTTTGGTAGTTCGGGCAGGGGAAGAGACCCAGTACTTC
.	TRBV11-1	.	TRBJ2-7	CASSPRQYEQYF	TGTGCCAGCAGCCCGAGACAGTACGAGCAGTACTTC
.	TRBV5-6	.	TRBJ2-6	CASSLDDGGSGANVLTF	TGTGCCAGCAGCTTGGACGACGGGGGATCTGGGGCCAACGTCCTGACTTTC
once	TRBV19	TRBD1	TRBJ2-7	CASSSGGDSYEQYF	TGTGCCAGTAGTTCAGGGGGTGACTCCTACGAGCAGTACTTC
.	TRBV7-8	.	TRBJ1-4	CASSLGDIGSEKLFF	TGTGCCAGCAGCTTAGGTGACATTGGGAGCGAAAAACTGTTTTTT
.	TRBV6-5	TRBD2	TRBJ2-1	CASSWTSGGSYNEQFF	TGTGCCAGCAGTTGGACTAGCGGGGGATCCTACAATGAGCAGTTCTTC
once	TRBV11-2	.	TRBJ1-2	CASSLEADGYTF	TGTGCCAGCAGCTTAGAGGCCGATGGCTACACCTTC
.	TRBV6-5	TRBD1	TRBJ1-5	CASSWAGGLNQPQHF	TGTGCCAGCAGTTGGGCAGGGGGCCTCAATCAGCCCCAGCATTTT
.	TRBV7-9	TRBD1	TRBJ2-1	CASGLGTGGSYNEQFF	TGTGCCAGCGGTTTAGGCACAGGGGGCTCCTACAATGAGCAGTTCTTC
.	TRBV7-8	.	TRBJ2-1	CASSLAGATGWSSYNEQFF	TGTGCCAGCAGCTTAGCGGGGGCTACTGGCTGGAGCTCCTACAATGAGCAGTTCTTC
few	TRBV15	TRBD1	TRBJ1-5	CATSRIGQGRDQPQHF	TGTGCCACCAGCAGGATTGGACAGGGACGGGATCAGCCCCAGCATTTT
.	TRBV9	TRBD1	TRBJ1-2	CASSVGRQGARLIGYTF	TGTGCCAGCAGCGTAGGGAGGCAGGGGGCGCGATTGATTGGCTACACCTTC
once	TRBV5-1	.	TRBJ2-3	CASSLAGKTDTQYF	TGCGCCAGCAGCTTGGCAGGGAAGACAGATACGCAGTATTTT
.	TRBV28	.	TRBJ2-5	CASSSEKDSTGPAETQYF	TGTGCCAGCAGCTCTGAAAAGGACTCCACAGGGCCCGCAGAGACCCAGTACTTC
once	TRBV11-1	.	TRBJ1-1	CASSHAGLMNTEAFF	TGTGCCAGCAGCCATGCAGGGCTGATGAACACTGAAGCTTTCTTT